The 31 T cell receptor beta chains below all came from one sample that was sequenced in a study of T cell responses to AZD1222 COVID-19 vaccine. TCRdb's table, derived via immunoSEQ multiplex PCR, lists solely in-frame clones and lacks some. The repertoire holds some 200,000 clones, with just over 90% as singletons. The sample was peripheral blood, taken on day 0 of MenACWY control vaccination. The source of these receptors is an adult in good health.

V and J are TRBV11-3 and TRBJ1-1; no clear D gene. Trimming stripped 5 bases from V and 1 base from J, with 11 bases between. Germline V gene lookup returns CDR1 SGHNT and CDR2 YENEEA. CDR3 length: 14 amino acids. CDR3 in amino acids: CASSPPRKNTEAFF. The CDR3 DNA reads as TGTGCCAGCAGCCCTCCCAGGAAGAACACTGAAGCTTTCTTT.

The chain recombines TRBV7-8 with TRBJ2-2; the match to TRBD2 covers 9 bases. Germline-derived CDR1 and CDR2 are SGHVS and FQNEAQ. The CDR3 extends over 19 amino acids. With 2 bases clipped from V and 4 bases from J, the junction kept 14 bases outside the gene matches. This CDR3 is CASSLSPASGASGTGELFF. CDR3 nucleotide sequence: TGTGCCAGCAGCTTATCCCCGGCTAGCGGGGCCTCGGGCACCGGGGAGCTGTTTTTT. The full variable domain, in which reference TRBV7-8 and TRBJ2-2 provide the parts outside the CDR3, is GAGVSQSPRYKVAKRGQDVALRCDPISGHVSLFWYQQALGQGPEFLTYFQNEAQLDKSGLPSDRFFAERPEGSVSTLKIQRTQQEDSAVYLCASSLSPASGASGTGELFFGEGSRLTVL.

This clone turned up a few times. The V call is TRBV2, the J call TRBJ2-1; D is unclear. This CDR3 is built from 13 residues. Per germline, CDR1 SNHLY and CDR2 FYNNEI. V was pared by 6 bases and J by 4 bases, with 10 bases between. In DNA, the CDR3 is TGTGCCAGCAGGCCGGACGGTTACAATGAGCAGTTCTTC. Protein product: CASRPDGYNEQFF.

The chain uses TRBV5-6 and TRBJ1-3, with D uncertain. The ends were cut back, 2 bases at V and 4 bases at J, with 4 bases in the middle. Per the germline V gene, CDR1 is SGHDT and CDR2 is YYEEEE. This CDR3 region has 12 residues. The CDR3 sequence: CASSFQGNTIYF. CDR3 coding DNA: TGTGCCAGCAGCTTTCAGGGAAACACCATATATTTT.

The chain is built from TRBV29-1 and TRBJ2-1; D is perhaps TRBD2 (5 bases). CDR1 is SQVTM and CDR2 is ANQGSEA in the germline V gene. CDR3 length equals 16 residues. V lost 0 bases to trimming and J lost 3 bases, with 15 bases between them. The CDR3 reads CSVEDRGSVYYNEQFF. The CDR3 bases are TGCAGCGTTGAAGATCGGGGTAGCGTTTACTACAATGAGCAGTTCTTC.

The rearrangement links TRBV5-8 to TRBJ1-2, with 7 positions matching TRBD1. Unmatched junction bases numbered 4, after V lost 4 bases and J lost 4 bases. Per the germline V gene, CDR1 is SGHTS and CDR2 is YDEGEE. The CDR3 length is 13 residues. The CDR3: CASSKDRSYGYTF. Here the CDR3 DNA reads TGTGCCAGCAGCAAGGACAGGAGCTATGGCTACACCTTC.

The chain joins TRBV6-1 to TRBJ1-4; weak D call: TRBD1 (5 bases). Germline lookup yields CDR1 MNHNS and CDR2 SASEGT. The CDR3 runs 17 residues. The V gene lost 0 bases and the J gene lost 10 bases, with 21 bases spanning the gap. The CDR3 region is CASSEAGDSAPYGKLFF. The CDR3 bases are TGTGCCAGCAGTGAAGCGGGGGATTCGGCCCCATACGGAAAACTGTTTTTT.

The V call is TRBV3-1 (or the pseudogene TRBV3-2), the J call TRBJ1-2; D is undetermined. The CDR3 contains 12 residues. V was pared by 1 base and J by 9 bases, with 9 bases between. Germline loops: CDR1 LGHDT, CDR2 YNNKEL (reference sequence). The CDR3, as DNA: TGTGCCAGCAGCCAAGGTGTTATGAGCTACACCTTC. Protein: CASSQGVMSYTF.

The gene calls are TRBV19 and TRBJ1-2, with unresolved D. The CDR3 consists of 14 residues. CDR1 is LNHDA, CDR2 SQIVND, per germline (reference sequence). The germline V and J ends were trimmed by 1 base and 4 bases, with 10 bases remaining between them. CDR3 DNA sequence: TGTGCCAGTAGTATAGGGTCCTCGTCCTATGGCTACACCTTC. Its protein product is CASSIGSSSYGYTF.

The CDR3 sequence is CASSLGALSTDTQYF. For the CDR3, the DNA is TGTGCCAGCAGCTTAGGGGCATTGAGCACAGATACGCAGTATTTT. The V call is TRBV7-3, the J call TRBJ2-3; D is perhaps TRBD1 (5 bases). V lost 2 bases, J lost 0 bases, and 9 bases lay in between. CDR3 length equals 15 residues. Germline values: CDR1 SGHTA, CDR2 FQGTGA.

The chain is built from TRBV7-9 and TRBJ2-3; D is undetermined. Trimming pared 6 bases from V and 2 bases from J, leaving 6 bases between. In germline, CDR1 is SEHNR, CDR2 FQNEAQ (reference sequence). There are 12 residues in the CDR3. The CDR3 sequence is CASSQPTDTQYF. The CDR3 DNA is TGTGCCAGCAGTCAGCCCACAGATACGCAGTATTTT.

The rearrangement joins TRBV7-3 to TRBJ2-2; D gene ambiguous. The CDR3 sequence is 12 residues long. Germline CDR1 is SGHTA and CDR2 is FQGTGA. Trimming stripped 5 bases from V and 6 bases from J, with 7 bases between. In DNA form, the CDR3 reads TGTGCCAGCAGCCGTACGGCCGGGGAGCTGTTTTTT. Protein sequence: CASSRTAGELFF.

The chain combines TRBV19 with TRBJ2-3, with unresolved D. The germline V and J ends were trimmed by 5 bases and 2 bases, with 8 bases remaining between them. Germline values: CDR1 LNHDA, CDR2 SQIVND (reference sequence). This CDR3 is built from 13 residues. CDR3 protein: CASSAGDTDTQYF. The CDR3 coding sequence is TGTGCCAGTAGTGCTGGGGACACAGATACGCAGTATTTT.

This clone has a handful of counts. This sequence joins TRBV5-1 and TRBJ2-7; TRBD1 might be the D (5 bases). Per the germline V gene, CDR1 is SGHRS and CDR2 is YFSETQ. The V and J ends lost 4 bases and 4 bases respectively, with 15 bases between them. This CDR3 is built from 14 residues. The CDR3 region is CASSPSQGVYEQYF. In nucleotides, the CDR3 is TGCGCCAGCAGCCCCTCCCAGGGTGTATACGAGCAGTACTTC.

The rearrangement links TRBV4-3 to TRBJ2-1; the D gene is possibly TRBD1 (5 bases). CDR1 and CDR2 from the germline V gene are LGHNA and YSLEER. The ends were cut back, 1 base at V and 8 bases at J, with 12 bases in the middle. The CDR3 runs 14 residues. The CDR3, as DNA: TGCGCCAGCAGCCAAGTTCCAGGGAACTATGAGCAGTTCTTC. Amino acid sequence: CASSQVPGNYEQFF.

V gene TRBV10-1 combines with J gene TRBJ1-4; a possible D gene is TRBD1 (5 bases). The CDR3 has 15 amino acids. Germline V gene lookup returns CDR1 WNHNN and CDR2 SYGVQD (reference sequence). The V end was cut by 6 bases, the J end by 0 bases, with 11 bases between. CDR3 residues: CASRVVGATNEKLFF. The DNA for the CDR3 is TGCGCCAGCAGGGTGGTAGGGGCAACTAATGAAAAACTGTTTTTT.

This chain connects TRBV7-9 to TRBJ1-4; TRBD1 might be the D (5 bases). The CDR3 totals 17 residues. Between the trimmed V and J ends, which lost 1 base and 7 bases, there was a span of 19 bases. Germline CDR1 SEHNR, CDR2 FQNEAQ (reference sequence). The CDR3 nucleotides read TGTGCCAGCAGCTTAGGGGGGACTTCGTTGGTGGGTGAAAAACTGTTTTTT. It yields the protein CASSLGGTSLVGEKLFF.

The chain combines TRBV27 with TRBJ2-3; TRBD2 matches at 10 bases. After removal of 4 bases from V and 4 bases from J, the junction contained 5 bases not matched to a gene. CDR3 length: 15 residues. The germline V gene has CDR1 MNHEY and CDR2 SMNVEV (reference sequence). The CDR3, as DNA: TGTGCCAGCAGTTCGAGACTAGCGGGTGCAGATACGCAGTATTTT. Its translation: CASSSRLAGADTQYF.

J is TRBJ1-2 and V is TRBV6-1; D unresolved. The germline CDR1 and CDR2 sequences are MNHNS and SASEGT. V gave up 3 bases and J gave up 4 bases, with 15 bases separating them. CDR3 length: 15 amino acids. The CDR3 DNA reads as TGTGCCAGCAGTGATGACGGAAGGCCGATCTATGGCTACACCTTC. It yields the protein CASSDDGRPIYGYTF.

V and J are TRBV11-3 and TRBJ2-3; 8 positions match TRBD2. Germline loops: CDR1 SGHNT, CDR2 YENEEA. This CDR3 contains 17 residues. V was pared by 1 base and J by 5 bases, with 11 bases of the junction left unmatched. The CDR3 DNA reads as TGTGCCAGCAGCTTAGGTTCTGCGGGGGGCCGTAGAGATACGCAGTATTTT. Protein product: CASSLGSAGGRRDTQYF.

The chain uses TRBV7-2 and TRBJ1-4; TRBD1 is a possible D gene (5 bases). There are 18 residues in the CDR3. The V and J ends lost 5 bases and 7 bases respectively, with 26 bases between them. The V gene's germline CDR1 is SGHTA and CDR2 FQGNSA. This CDR3 is CASSTRGARVTGSEKLFF. CDR3 nucleotide sequence: TGTGCCAGCAGCACAAGAGGGGCCCGGGTCACGGGTAGTGAAAAACTGTTTTTT.

V is TRBV6-5 and J is TRBJ2-7; D call uncertain. The CDR3 spans 14 residues. V lost 1 base, J lost 2 bases, and 9 bases lay in between. Germline CDR1 MNHEY, CDR2 SVGAGI. The CDR3 loop is CASSYLVGPYEQYF. CDR3 in DNA: TGTGCCAGCAGTTACTTGGTGGGTCCCTACGAGCAGTACTTC.

V usage is TRBV5-5 and J usage is TRBJ1-6, with unresolved D. This CDR3 region has 16 residues. Trimming pared 0 bases from V and 3 bases from J, leaving 10 bases between. CDR1 is SGHKS and CDR2 is YYEKEE in the germline V gene (reference sequence). The CDR3 here is CASSLAPPDYNSPLHF. DNA for the CDR3: TGTGCCAGCAGCTTGGCCCCCCCGGACTATAATTCACCCCTCCACTTT.

The chain combines TRBV19 with TRBJ1-2, with D perhaps TRBD1 (5 bases). Germline CDR1 and CDR2: LNHDA and SQIVND (reference sequence). The CDR3 is 13 residues long. With 4 bases removed from V and 5 bases from J, the gap between germline ends came to 11 bases. CDR3 DNA: TGTGCCAGTAGTACCCCTCCAGGGTATGGCTACACCTTC. Translation gives CASSTPPGYGYTF.

This rearrangement joins TRBV19 to TRBJ2-7; 11 nucleotides match TRBD1. The germline gives CDR1 LNHDA, CDR2 SQIVND (reference sequence). The CDR3 has 16 amino acids. V was clipped by 5 bases and J by 2 bases; unmatched bases: 8. The CDR3: CASSPGTGGTPYEQYF. The CDR3 DNA follows: TGTGCCAGTAGTCCAGGGACAGGGGGTACCCCCTACGAGCAGTACTTC.

The chain employs TRBV2 and TRBJ1-1; D unclear. Trimming took off 8 bases at V and 0 bases at J, with 4 bases between the two ends. Germline assignment: CDR1 SNHLY and CDR2 FYNNEI. The CDR3 runs to 11 residues. CDR3 DNA: TGTGCCAGCGTCCTGAACACTGAAGCTTTCTTT. Protein sequence: CASVLNTEAFF.

The rearrangement links TRBV2 to TRBJ1-6; 7 nucleotides align to TRBD1. The germline V gene encodes CDR1 SNHLY and CDR2 FYNNEI. The CDR3 is 15 residues long. The V and J ends lost 6 bases and 8 bases, in that order; junction bases with no gene match: 10. The DNA of the CDR3 is TGTGCCAGCAGGGTACAGGGACAGACGTATTCACCCCTCCACTTT. Encoded protein: CASRVQGQTYSPLHF.

This rearrangement joins TRBV6-5 to TRBJ1-5, with D possibly matching TRBD1 (6 bases). Germline loops: CDR1 MNHEY, CDR2 SVGAGI. CDR3 length: 14 amino acids. Trimming took off 2 bases at V and 6 bases at J, with 11 bases between the two ends. CDR3 amino acids: CASSYGAGVQPQHF. CDR3 DNA sequence: TGTGCCAGCAGTTACGGGGCAGGGGTTCAGCCCCAGCATTTT.

In nucleotides, the CDR3 is TGTGCCAGCAGCCTGGGGAGGGAGGAGACCCAGTACTTC. As protein: CASSLGREETQYF. The gene calls are TRBV13 and TRBJ2-5; 7 bases map to TRBD2. After removal of 5 bases from V and 5 bases from J, the junction contained 5 bases not matched to a gene. This CDR3 has 13 residues. In germline, CDR1 is PRHDT, CDR2 FYEKMQ (reference sequence). The variable domain in full, completed from reference TRBV13 and TRBJ2-5, reads AAGVIQSPRHLIKEKRETATLKCYPIPRHDTVYWYQQGPGQDPQFLISFYEKMQSDKGSIPDRFSAQQFSDYHSELNMSSLELGDSALYFCASSLGREETQYFGPGTRLLVL.

V gene TRBV7-9 combines with J gene TRBJ2-7; TRBD2 agrees at 7 bases. The junction had 2 bases not matched to a gene; V was cut back by 1 base and J by 2 bases. The CDR3 extends over 14 amino acids. The germline CDR1 and CDR2 sequences are SEHNR and FQNEAQ (reference sequence). DNA for the CDR3: TGTGCCAGCAGCTTAGGGGGGACTACCTACGAGCAGTACTTC. Translation gives CASSLGGTTYEQYF.

The gene calls are TRBV4-1 and TRBJ2-1; 9 bases line up with TRBD2. Germline V gives CDR1 MGHRA, CDR2 YSYEKL. This CDR3 contains 16 residues. The V and J ends lost 4 bases and 5 bases, in that order; junction bases with no gene match: 9. Written as DNA, the CDR3 is TGCGCCAGCAGCCCCCTAGCGGGGCCCAGCAACAATGAGCAGTTCTTC. Protein: CASSPLAGPSNNEQFF.